This TCR beta chain was retrieved from a study of post-analysis software for immune sequencing data. Unique molecular identifiers were present in the TCR beta cDNA libraries. TCRdb independently ran MiXCR on the PCR reads; one entry per CDR3 protein. The repertoire includes around 250,000 distinct CDR3 sequences, 35% to 40% of them detected once, and around 4.8% sits in the top ten. The germline V gene encodes CDR1 SGHRS and CDR2 YFSETQ. CDR3 length: 15 residues. Study conclusions and caveats: The five TRBV segments detected at higher frequency in patients than in controls included TRBV5-6, TRBV5-1 and TRBV20-1.

This clonotype has just a few counts. Its target is not known. This chain links TRBV5-1 with TRBJ2-4, with D maybe TRBD1 (6 bases). The J call may not be correct, given that the DNA end is closer to TRBJ2-7. The sequencing input was blood. This receptor was taken from a girl between 10 and 17 years old with multiple sclerosis. The DNA of the CDR3 is TGCGCCAGCAGCTTGTGGGGGACATCAACCTACGAGCAGTACTTC. This codes for CASSLWGTSTYEQYF.